The sequence of this TCR beta chain was determined in a study of blood T cell repertoires in COVID-19. On the study more broadly: Specimens from acute and convalescent COVID-19 originated in the United States, Italy and Spain.

This CDR3 is built from 16 residues. The V segment lost 2 bases and the J segment 6 bases; nucleotides outside the gene matches: 10. Germline CDR1 is MNHEY and CDR2 is SVGEGT. This table comes from immunoSEQ multiplex PCR, and its TCRdb copy is limited to in-frame clones, with some not included. This table has approximately 130,000 clones, 70% to 90% appearing once. The source material was peripheral blood. The receptor comes from a man between 45 and 60 years old with acute or convalescent COVID-19. The chain is built from TRBV6-2 or TRBV6-3 and TRBJ2-1; 7 bases line up with TRBD2. CDR3 coding DNA: TGTGCCAGCAGTTACCCCCTAAGCGGGGCCTTCAATGAGCAGTTCTTC. Translated, it gives CASSYPLSGAFNEQFF.